The 2 T cell receptor beta chains given below trace back to one sample, sequenced in a study of CD8 T cells in ankylosing spondylitis. In TCRdb, the 5' RACE reads were re-called with MiXCR into one record per CDR3 protein. The repertoire holds about 36,000 distinct CDR3 sequences, with approximately 5.9% as singletons. The sequenced sample consisted of blood, either unsorted or a sorted T cell fraction (not recorded which). The receptor source for this set is a male donor with ankylosing spondylitis or in good health (not recorded which).

The genes are TRBV24-1 and TRBJ1-4; D unclear. The CDR3 is made up of 9 amino acids. In germline, CDR1 is KGHDR, CDR2 SFDVKD. V shed 10 bases and J shed 4 bases, with 0 bases lying between them. CDR3: CATNEKLFF. For the CDR3, the DNA is TGTGCCACTAATGAAAAACTGTTTTTT.

There are many counts of this clonotype. This chain links TRBV20-1 with TRBJ2-1; 10 nucleotides agree with TRBD1. Germline CDR1 and CDR2: DFQATT and SNEGSKA (reference sequence). CDR3 size: 15 residues. Trimming at V came to 4 bases and at J to 3 bases, leaving 6 bases not matched to a gene. Written as DNA, the CDR3 is TGCAGTGCTAAACCGGGACAGGGGATCTACAATGAGCAGTTCTTC. Translating it yields CSAKPGQGIYNEQFF.